This is a list of T cell receptor beta chains from one sample in a study of T cell clonotyping in hematopoietic cell transplantation. The protocol was immunoSEQ multiplex PCR, while the TCRdb copy is restricted to in-frame clones and leaves out a portion. The sample has some 6,300 clones; roughly 78% are singletons. This sample comprised peripheral blood mononuclear cells, obtained 180 days after allogeneic stem cell transplant. The receptors stem from a male patient aged 70 to 80 who had an allogeneic stem cell transplant from an unrelated donor, so T cells may come from the graft donor. Some clones in this sample may be carry-over from other donors' samples. CDR3s include the opening cysteine and the closing phenylalanine or tryptophan. Fields, in order: J gene, V gene, D gene, clone size, CDR3 DNA, CDR3 protein. The D gene is left open where the match is weak. A row's size may be missing; if present it is once, few, many or a size class.

J: TRBJ1-4; V: TRBV27; D: NA; size: NA; DNA: TGTGCCAGCAGTTCGGCAGGGCGCGTTGGAGAAAAACTGTTTTTT; CDR3: CASSSAGRVGEKLFF
J: TRBJ2-7; V: TRBV5-1; D: TRBD2; size: NA; DNA: TGCGCCAGCAGCTCCACCCTCCAGCGGGATACCTACGAGCAGTACTTC; CDR3: CASSSTLQRDTYEQYF
J: TRBJ2-1; V: TRBV11-3; D: NA; size: NA; DNA: TGTGCCAGCAGCTTAGACGGGAATGAGCAGTTCTTC; CDR3: CASSLDGNEQFF
J: TRBJ2-5; V: TRBV7-2; D: NA; size: NA; DNA: TGTGCCAGCAGCTTAGTAAGGGAGACCCAGTACTTC; CDR3: CASSLVRETQYF
J: TRBJ2-3; V: TRBV9; D: TRBD2; size: NA; DNA: TGTGCCAGCAGCGCGTTGGGACTAGCGGTCACAGATACGCAGTATTTT; CDR3: CASSALGLAVTDTQYF
J: TRBJ2-1; V: TRBV11-3; D: TRBD2; size: few; DNA: TGTGCCAGCAGCCCCGGGACTAGCGGAGTGTACAATGAGCAGTTCTTC; CDR3: CASSPGTSGVYNEQFF
J: TRBJ1-1; V: TRBV7-6; D: TRBD1; size: NA; DNA: TGTGCCAGCAGCTACCAGACAGGGGAAGTCACTGAAGCTTTCTTT; CDR3: CASSYQTGEVTEAFF
J: TRBJ1-2; V: TRBV5-6; D: TRBD1; size: NA; DNA: TGTGCCAGCATCATGCAGGGGGACTATGGCTACACCTTC; CDR3: CASIMQGDYGYTF
J: TRBJ2-2; V: TRBV7-2; D: NA; size: NA; DNA: TGTGCCAGCAGCTTAAATTGGGTTGACACCGGGGAGCTGTTTTTT; CDR3: CASSLNWVDTGELFF
J: TRBJ1-2; V: TRBV6-5; D: TRBD1; size: NA; DNA: TGTGCCAGCAGTACGACAGGGGTCGGGTATGGCTACACCTTC; CDR3: CASSTTGVGYGYTF
J: TRBJ2-7; V: TRBV5-1; D: NA; size: NA; DNA: TGCGCCAGCACCCGGGTCCAGGGGAGTAGGTCCTACGAGCAGTACTTC; CDR3: CASTRVQGSRSYEQYF
J: TRBJ2-7; V: TRBV28; D: NA; size: NA; DNA: TGTGCCAGCAGTATAGCGACGGATTACGAGCAGTACTTC; CDR3: CASSIATDYEQYF
J: TRBJ2-7; V: TRBV11-2; D: NA; size: NA; DNA: TGTGCCAGCAGCCCCCTTTCCTACGAGCAGTACTTC; CDR3: CASSPLSYEQYF
J: TRBJ1-2; V: TRBV5-1; D: NA; size: NA; DNA: TGCGCCAGCAGCTTAACAGGCATTACTAACTATGGCTACACCTTC; CDR3: CASSLTGITNYGYTF
J: TRBJ2-1; V: TRBV11-2; D: NA; size: NA; DNA: TGTGCCAGCAGCTTATCAGCCCGCTCCTACAATGAGCAGTTCTTC; CDR3: CASSLSARSYNEQFF
J: TRBJ2-3; V: TRBV19; D: TRBD1; size: NA; DNA: TGTGCCAGTAGTATAGGCCCGGGACAGGGGAGAAATACGCAGTATTTT; CDR3: CASSIGPGQGRNTQYF
J: TRBJ2-3; V: TRBV9; D: TRBD2; size: NA; DNA: TGTGCCAGCAGCGTCGGGACTAGCGGTTCTCATACGCAGTATTTT; CDR3: CASSVGTSGSHTQYF
J: TRBJ2-7; V: TRBV7-8; D: TRBD2; size: few; DNA: TGTGCCAGCAGCTTAAGGGAGCTAGCGGGAGACGAGCAGTACTTC; CDR3: CASSLRELAGDEQYF
J: TRBJ2-6; V: TRBV25-1; D: NA; size: NA; DNA: TGTGCCAGCAGTGAATTAGGCGTTTCTGGGGCCAACGTCCTGACTTTC; CDR3: CASSELGVSGANVLTF
J: TRBJ2-1; V: TRBV29-1; D: TRBD2; size: few; DNA: TGCAGCGTTGGGAGCGGGGAGGCGGGAGAGCAGTTCTTC; CDR3: CSVGSGEAGEQFF
J: TRBJ2-3; V: TRBV7-2; D: TRBD2; size: NA; DNA: TGTGCCAGCAGCTGGGGAGGGACTAGCGGGAGGGCCGGCACAGATACGCAGTATTTT; CDR3: CASSWGGTSGRAGTDTQYF
J: TRBJ2-7; V: TRBV5-6; D: NA; size: NA; DNA: TGTGCCAGCAGCCTAGGGGGGGCAGGCGAGCAGTACTTC; CDR3: CASSLGGAGEQYF
J: TRBJ2-7; V: TRBV28; D: TRBD1; size: NA; DNA: TGTGCCAGCCTCAATGAATGGAGGGGACAGGTCTCCTACGAGCAGTACTTC; CDR3: CASLNEWRGQVSYEQYF
J: TRBJ2-7; V: TRBV10-2; D: NA; size: NA; DNA: TGCGCCAGCGGGTTTCAGGACTACGAGCAGTACTTC; CDR3: CASGFQDYEQYF
J: TRBJ1-5; V: TRBV19; D: NA; size: few; DNA: TGTGCCAGTAGTATATCTACGCGGCCCGGAGGCAATCAGCCCCAGCATTTT; CDR3: CASSISTRPGGNQPQHF
J: TRBJ1-1; V: TRBV28; D: TRBD1; size: NA; DNA: TGTGCCAGCAGTCCCCGGGACAGGGGGAGAACTGAAGCTTTCTTT; CDR3: CASSPRDRGRTEAFF
J: TRBJ1-1; V: TRBV7-8; D: NA; size: NA; DNA: TGTGCCAGCAGCTTAGGGGGGAAGGGCACTGAAGCTTTCTTT; CDR3: CASSLGGKGTEAFF
J: TRBJ1-2; V: TRBV20-1; D: TRBD1; size: NA; DNA: TGCAGTGCTAGACCCGGGACAGGTTACACCTTC; CDR3: CSARPGTGYTF
J: TRBJ2-1; V: TRBV4-1; D: TRBD2; size: NA; DNA: TGCGCCAGCAGCCAAGTGCCGGCGGGAGTGTGGTCCTACAATGAGCAGTTCTTC; CDR3: CASSQVPAGVWSYNEQFF
J: TRBJ2-7; V: TRBV5-5; D: TRBD1; size: NA; DNA: TGTGCCAGCAGTGCTGGGGACAGATGGGAGTACTTC; CDR3: CASSAGDRWEYF
J: TRBJ1-2; V: TRBV4-1; D: NA; size: NA; DNA: TGCGCCAGCAGCCAAGATCTTCAGAGGCCCTATGGCTACACCTTC; CDR3: CASSQDLQRPYGYTF
J: TRBJ1-1; V: TRBV6-5; D: NA; size: once; DNA: TGTGCCAGCAGTTACACGGGACTCATGAACACTGAAGCTTTCTTT; CDR3: CASSYTGLMNTEAFF
J: TRBJ1-2; V: TRBV5-1; D: NA; size: once; DNA: TGCGCCAGCAGCTTGGTTGACGGTGGTGGCTACACCTTC; CDR3: CASSLVDGGGYTF
J: TRBJ2-1; V: TRBV5-1; D: NA; size: NA; DNA: TGCGCCAGCGGGGACAGCGGGAGAGCTCTCTACAATGAGCAGTTCTTC; CDR3: CASGDSGRALYNEQFF
J: TRBJ2-3; V: TRBV9; D: TRBD2; size: once; DNA: TGTGCCAGCAGCGTAGCGGCGGGAGGGCCGTCAGATACGCAGTATTTT; CDR3: CASSVAAGGPSDTQYF
J: TRBJ1-2; V: TRBV5-6; D: NA; size: once; DNA: TGTGCCAGCAGCTTGTTCGGGTCACAGACCTATGGCTACACCTTC; CDR3: CASSLFGSQTYGYTF
J: TRBJ2-1; V: TRBV4-1; D: NA; size: NA; DNA: TGCGCCAGCAGCCAAGTCGGCTTCTACAATGAGCAGTTCTTC; CDR3: CASSQVGFYNEQFF
J: TRBJ2-1; V: TRBV11-3; D: NA; size: NA; DNA: TGTGCCAGCAGCTTGGGGGGTACGCGGGTCAATGAGCAGTTCTTC; CDR3: CASSLGGTRVNEQFF
J: TRBJ2-7; V: TRBV27; D: NA; size: NA; DNA: TGTGCCAGCAGTTTAACCGACACCTCCTACGAGCAGTACTTC; CDR3: CASSLTDTSYEQYF
J: TRBJ1-1; V: TRBV28; D: NA; size: few; DNA: TGTGCCAGCAGCCTCAGGGGATCGTCGGGTGAAGCTTTCTTT; CDR3: CASSLRGSSGEAFF
J: TRBJ1-2; V: TRBV5-1; D: TRBD1; size: NA; DNA: TGCGCCAGCAGCGGTGGGACAGACTATGGCTACACCTTC; CDR3: CASSGGTDYGYTF
J: TRBJ1-1; V: TRBV15; D: TRBD1; size: NA; DNA: TGTGCCACCAGCAGAGATGGGACAGGGGGGACTGAAGCTTTCTTT; CDR3: CATSRDGTGGTEAFF